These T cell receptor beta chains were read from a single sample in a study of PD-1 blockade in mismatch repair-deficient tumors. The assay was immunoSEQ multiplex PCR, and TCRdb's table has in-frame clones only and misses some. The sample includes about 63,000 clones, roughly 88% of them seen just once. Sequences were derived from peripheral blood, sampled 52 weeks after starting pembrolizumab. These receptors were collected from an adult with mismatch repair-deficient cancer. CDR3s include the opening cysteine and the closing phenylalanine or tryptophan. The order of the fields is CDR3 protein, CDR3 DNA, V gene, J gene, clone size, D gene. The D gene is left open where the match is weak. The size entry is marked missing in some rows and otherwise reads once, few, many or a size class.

CASSLAAGVYEQYF	TGTGCCAGCAGCTTAGCGGCAGGGGTCTACGAGCAGTACTTC	TRBV7-2	TRBJ2-7	NA	NA
CASSWTVYEQYF	TGTGCCAGCAGTTGGACAGTCTACGAGCAGTACTTC	TRBV2	TRBJ2-7	NA	NA
CASSLAGYNNEQFF	TGCGCCAGCAGCTTGGCCGGTTATAACAATGAGCAGTTCTTC	TRBV5-1	TRBJ2-1	NA	NA
CASSQRNSGNTIYF	TGCGCCAGCAGCCAAAGAAACTCTGGAAACACCATATATTTT	TRBV4-1	TRBJ1-3	NA	NA
CASSLSFGGVRYEQYF	TGTGCCAGCAGTTTATCGTTTGGGGGAGTGCGCTACGAGCAGTACTTC	TRBV27	TRBJ2-7	NA	NA
CASSVLRVREETQYF	TGTGCCAGCAGTGTTTTACGAGTTAGAGAAGAGACCCAGTACTTC	TRBV6-1	TRBJ2-5	NA	NA
CASSLLLSGANYGYTF	TGTGCCAGCAGCCTCCTTCTGTCCGGGGCCAACTATGGCTACACCTTC	TRBV11-2	TRBJ1-2	NA	NA
CASSTLDRGDTEAFF	TGTGCCAGCAGTACCCTGGACAGGGGGGACACTGAAGCTTTCTTT	TRBV27	TRBJ1-1	NA	TRBD1
CASSDPTLPLNYGYTF	TGTGCCAGCAGTGACCCAACATTGCCCCTCAACTATGGCTACACCTTC	TRBV2	TRBJ1-2	NA	NA
CASSHPGAGELFF	TGTGCCAGCAGCCATCCCGGTGCCGGGGAGCTGTTTTTT	TRBV4-2	TRBJ2-2	NA	NA
CASSFGTSGGLYNEQFF	TGTGCCAGCAGCTTCGGGACTAGCGGGGGTCTCTACAATGAGCAGTTCTTC	TRBV7-9	TRBJ2-1	NA	TRBD2
CASSPYPPQDAAFF	TGTGCCAGCAGTCCTTACCCACCACAGGACGCAGCTTTCTTT	TRBV28	TRBJ1-1	NA	NA
CASSALGEQFF	TGTGCCAGCAGCGCCCTCGGTGAGCAGTTCTTC	TRBV7-9	TRBJ2-1	NA	NA
CASSLSGELFF	TGTGCCAGCAGCTTATCCGGGGAGCTGTTTTTT	TRBV7-9	TRBJ2-2	NA	NA
CASSRGRSGYEQYF	TGCGCCAGCAGCCGCGGGAGATCCGGGTACGAGCAGTACTTC	TRBV4-3	TRBJ2-7	NA	TRBD2
CASSPGLAGLRSYNEQFF	TGTGCCAGTAGTCCAGGACTAGCGGGACTACGCTCCTACAATGAGCAGTTCTTC	TRBV19	TRBJ2-1	few	TRBD2
CASSLQYSVSSYNEQFF	TGTGCCAGCAGCCTACAGTATAGTGTAAGCTCCTACAATGAGCAGTTCTTC	TRBV11-2	TRBJ2-1	NA	NA
CASSESGTGNTEAFF	TGTGCCAGCAGTGAATCCGGGACGGGAAACACTGAAGCTTTCTTT	TRBV25-1	TRBJ1-1	NA	NA
CASSLARQLIPTRYF	TGTGCCAGCAGCTTAGCGCGACAACTAATACCCACCCGATATTTT	TRBV7-9	TRBJ2-3	NA	NA
CAWSLGNQPQHF	TGTGCCTGGAGTTTGGGGAATCAGCCCCAGCATTTT	TRBV30	TRBJ1-5	NA	NA
CASSRNRDPEAFF	TGTGCCAGCTCACGAAACAGGGACCCTGAAGCTTTCTTT	TRBV18	TRBJ1-1	NA	NA
CASSLWGAGGQPQHF	TGTGCCAGCAGCTTGTGGGGGGCCGGTGGTCAGCCCCAGCATTTT	TRBV5-8	TRBJ1-5	NA	NA
CASSARTVSYEQYF	TGTGCCAGCAGCGCCAGGACGGTCTCCTACGAGCAGTACTTC	TRBV11-2	TRBJ2-7	NA	NA
CASSIGRGGNEQFF	TGTGCCAGTAGTATCGGCCGGGGAGGCAATGAGCAGTTCTTC	TRBV19	TRBJ2-1	NA	NA
CASSLLGVETQYF	TGTGCCAGCAGCTTACTGGGTGTCGAGACCCAGTACTTC	TRBV7-6	TRBJ2-5	NA	NA
CASSQESSGANVLTF	TGCGCCAGCAGCCAAGAATCTTCTGGGGCCAACGTCCTGACTTTC	TRBV4-3	TRBJ2-6	few	NA
CASRPAGTYEQYF	TGTGCCAGTAGACCCGCAGGAACCTACGAGCAGTACTTC	TRBV19	TRBJ2-7	NA	NA
CASSEHGAGVGNTEAFF	TGTGCCAGCAGTGAACACGGAGCAGGGGTTGGGAACACTGAAGCTTTCTTT	TRBV2	TRBJ1-1	NA	NA
CASSNSKGTGGRQPQHF	TGTGCCAGCAGCAATTCGAAGGGGACAGGGGGCCGCCAGCCCCAGCATTTT	TRBV21-1	TRBJ1-5	NA	NA
CASRGEGASSYEQYF	TGTGCCAGCAGGGGGGAGGGGGCGAGCTCCTACGAGCAGTACTTC	TRBV6-5	TRBJ2-7	NA	NA
CASSTLDYYSNQPQHF	TGTGCCAGTAGTACCCTGGACTATTATAGCAATCAGCCCCAGCATTTT	TRBV19	TRBJ1-5	NA	NA
CASGLPPGKEGPGSYNEQFF	TGTGCTAGTGGTTTGCCACCGGGGAAGGAGGGCCCCGGGTCCTACAATGAGCAGTTCTTC	TRBV12-5	TRBJ2-1	NA	NA
CASRGTGGYEQYF	TGTGCCAGCAGGGGGACAGGGGGCTACGAGCAGTACTTC	TRBV11-3	TRBJ2-7	NA	TRBD1
CASSSLNQPQHF	TGTGCCAGCAGTTCCTTGAATCAGCCCCAGCATTTT	TRBV27	TRBJ1-5	NA	NA
CASSAFSSGQKYF	TGTGCCAGTAGTGCTTTTTCCTCAGGACAGAAGTACTTC	TRBV19	TRBJ2-5	NA	NA
CASSYGGAETQYF	TGTGCCAGCAGTTACGGGGGCGCGGAGACCCAGTACTTC	TRBV6-6	TRBJ2-5	NA	NA
CASSTSGPGNTIYF	TGTGCCAGCAGCACGTCGGGCCCTGGAAACACCATATATTTT	TRBV5-4	TRBJ1-3	NA	NA
CASSSTPTGGRGYGYTF	TGTGCCAGCAGCTCCACTCCAACAGGGGGACGGGGTTATGGCTACACCTTC	TRBV5-5	TRBJ1-2	NA	TRBD1
CASSEERHWGRGGQPQHF	TGTGCCAGCAGTGAAGAACGACATTGGGGGAGGGGGGGGCAGCCCCAGCATTTT	TRBV2	TRBJ1-5	few	NA
CASRGETDTQYF	TGTGCCAGCAGGGGGGAGACAGATACGCAGTATTTT	TRBV6-6	TRBJ2-3	NA	NA
CASSPQRAGLAYNEQFF	TGCGCCAGCAGCCCCCAGCGGGCAGGCCTTGCGTACAATGAGCAGTTCTTC	TRBV5-1	TRBJ2-1	NA	NA
CASNLIHTGELFF	TGTGCTAGCAACCTAATTCACACCGGGGAGCTGTTTTTT	TRBV7-7	TRBJ2-2	NA	NA
CASSELGSNQPQHF	TGCGCCAGCAGTGAGTTAGGTAGCAATCAGCCCCAGCATTTT	TRBV10-2	TRBJ1-5	NA	NA
CASSAQGYGQPQHF	TGTGCCAGCAGCGCACAGGGGTACGGTCAGCCCCAGCATTTT	TRBV9	TRBJ1-5	few	TRBD1
CASSLMGASGDNEQFF	TGTGCCAGCAGTTTAATGGGGGCTAGCGGTGACAATGAGCAGTTCTTC	TRBV28	TRBJ2-1	NA	NA
CASSLAETQYF	TGTGCCAGCAGCTTGGCAGAGACCCAGTACTTC	TRBV5-8	TRBJ2-5	NA	NA
CASSQAGGLTEQFF	TGTGCCAGCAGCCAAGCGGGAGGGCTCACGGAGCAGTTCTTC	TRBV14	TRBJ2-1	NA	TRBD2